One and the same sample provided the 16 T cell receptor beta chains below, sequenced in a study of tumor-infiltrating lymphocytes in primary liver carcinoma. It was from 20-30 mg of unsorted bulk tissue that RNA and DNA were co-extracted. A constant-region primer served to make TCR beta cDNA from roughly 500 ng total RNA. Modified slightly, ARM-PCR produced TCR beta libraries over three nested multiplex PCR rounds. PCR rounds one and two used TRBV1-TRBV30 forward primers with a C-beta reverse primer for 10 cycles each. From the multiplex PCR reads, TCRdb called clonotypes with MiXCR, one entry per CDR3 protein. The sample lists 100,000 to 150,000 distinct CDR3 sequences, 60% to 70% occurring once. Input material: liver tumor tissue from sampling region 1. Sample subset: tumor region T1, superior pole. These receptors all come from a woman aged 60-75 years with primary liver carcinoma and hepatitis B virus infection.

With regard to this clonotype: This could be a read error, since a much larger clone is one nucleotide away. The J gene is TRBJ1-1, the V gene TRBV5-8; TRBD1 matches 7 bases. This CDR3 is built from 13 residues. The germline CDR1 and CDR2 sequences are SGHTS and YDEGEE. DNA of the CDR3: TGTACCAGCAGCCGGACAGGAAACACTGAAGCTTTCTTT. This gives the protein CTSSRTGNTEAFF.

At least ten counts were recorded for this clonotype. V and J are TRBV6-5 and TRBJ2-7; TRBD1 is a possible D gene (5 bases). In germline, CDR1 is MNHEY, CDR2 SVGAGI. Trimming removed 2 bases at V and 0 bases at J, with 5 bases between. The CDR3 is 13 amino acids. This CDR3 is CASSYGHSYEQYF. CDR3 bases: TGTGCCAGCAGTTACGGACACTCCTACGAGCAGTACTTC.

As to this clonotype: This may arise from a read error, as a much more abundant clone is one base away. The chain uses TRBV10-3 and TRBJ2-1; 8 nucleotides agree with TRBD2. CDR3 length: 15 residues. J gave up 2 bases and V 8 bases, and 8 bases lay outside the gene matches. Germline CDR1 and CDR2: ENHRY and SYGVKD. This chain's CDR3 is CAICWGSGAYNEQFF. CDR3 nucleotide sequence: TGTGCCATCTGTTGGGGTAGCGGGGCCTACAATGAGCAGTTCTTC.

About this clonotype itself: Given a much more abundant clone one base away, this may be a read error. The V gene is TRBV12-3 or TRBV12-4, the J gene TRBJ1-1; 8 nucleotides match TRBD1. This CDR3 spans 16 amino acids. Here the CDR3 reads CAISYPPTGVVTEAFF. DNA for the CDR3: TGTGCCATCAGTTACCCCCCGACAGGGGTCGTCACTGAAGCTTTCTTT.

Judged by abundance, this clonotype is medium-sized. V usage is TRBV6-1 and J usage is TRBJ1-1; a possible D gene is TRBD1 (5 bases). V dropped 8 bases and J dropped 1 base, with 11 bases sitting between them. Germline-derived CDR1 and CDR2 are MNHNS and SASEGT. The CDR3 contains 13 residues. The CDR3 loop is CASGARENTEAFF. CDR3 nucleotide sequence: TGTGCCAGCGGTGCCAGGGAGAACACTGAAGCTTTCTTT.

This clonotype was found once. The chain couples TRBV6-5 to TRBJ2-1, with 12 bases aligning to TRBD2. Germline V gene lookup returns CDR1 MNHEY and CDR2 SVGAGI. CDR3 length equals 17 residues. The V segment lost 8 bases and the J segment 4 bases; nucleotides outside the gene matches: 12. The chain's CDR3 is CASGVVPGTSGYNEQFF. CDR3 sequence (DNA): TGTGCCAGCGGTGTCGTCCCCGGGACTAGCGGGTACAATGAGCAGTTCTTC.

This clonotype was seen ten or more times. This chain connects TRBV12-3 or TRBV12-4 to TRBJ2-7; TRBD2 might be the D (5 bases). The ends were cut back, 4 bases at V and 12 bases at J, with 25 bases in the middle. The CDR3 is 15 amino acids. The CDR3 is CASSSGNTPLRVPYF. CDR3 DNA sequence: TGTGCCAGCAGTTCCGGGAACACCCCCCTACGAGTCCCGTACTTC.

This rearrangement joins TRBV28 to TRBJ2-5; D is perhaps TRBD1 or TRBD2 (6 bases each). The CDR3 runs 15 residues. Germline CDR1 reads MDHEN; CDR2 reads SYDVKM. Written as DNA, the CDR3 is TGTGTCAGTAGTCCGCCGCATGGGGGGCGGGAGACCCAGTACTTC. Translating it yields CVSSPPHGGRETQYF.

Remarks on this clonotype: This may come from a read error, since a much larger clone is one base off. The chain has TRBV20-1 and TRBJ2-1, with D unresolved. Per germline, CDR1 DFQATT and CDR2 SNEGSKA (reference sequence). This CDR3 has 13 amino acids. Trimming stripped 0 bases from V and 12 bases from J, with 15 bases between. The CDR3 nucleotides read TGCAGTGCTAGAGACTCTCTGGCGGAAGGGCAGTTCTTC. Amino acid sequence: CSARDSLAEGQFF.

There are a few counts of this clonotype. This chain joins TRBV30 and TRBJ2-3; 13 bases map to TRBD2. The V gene end was trimmed by 1 base and the J gene end by 4 bases; junction bases not matched to a gene: 20. Germline assignment: CDR1 GTSNPN and CDR2 SVGIG (reference sequence). The CDR3 runs 21 residues. The CDR3 bases are TGTGCCTGGAGTGGAGATCTGGGACTAGCGGGACGACGAGGGGCCCCAGATACGCAGTATTTT. Its translation: CAWSGDLGLAGRRGAPDTQYF.

A note on this clonotype: A much larger clonotype is one base distant, so this may be a read error. The CDR3 DNA is TGCGCCAGCAGTGAGTCTATGGCGAGGACAGATACGCAGTATTTT. Encoded protein: CASSESMARTDTQYF. The V and J genes are TRBV10-1 and TRBJ2-3; D is ambiguous. CDR1 and CDR2 from the germline V gene are WNHNN and SYGVQD (reference sequence). Trimming cost V 0 bases and J 3 bases, with 10 bases left between them. This CDR3 comprises 15 residues.

This clonotype was counted once. The conserved closing phenylalanine or tryptophan is absent in this CDR3, likely reflecting a read error. No DNA is shown, since the ends of the CDR3 on it are uncertain; the CDR3 is the one TCRdb lists. The chain is built from TRBV7-9 and TRBJ2-1; TRBD2 is the table's D call, not checked against the DNA. Germline loops: CDR1 SEHNR, CDR2 FQNEAQ (reference sequence). The CDR3 comprises 19 residues, both ends counted. The CDR3 sequence is CASTLPGTSGLRAYNERFL.

About this clonotype: A much larger clone lies one base from this, so it may be a read error. The chain has TRBV4-1 and TRBJ1-3; the D gene is possibly TRBD1 (5 bases). This CDR3 spans 15 amino acids. The germline V gene encodes CDR1 MGHRA and CDR2 YSYEKL. Deletions cut 4 bases from V and 1 base from J, with 11 bases between. CDR3 sequence (DNA): TGCGCCAGCAGCCGAGACGACAGTTCTGGAAACACCATATATTTT. This encodes CASSRDDSSGNTIYF.

About this clonotype: A much larger clonotype is one base distant, so this may be a read error. This CDR3 is missing its conserved last phenylalanine or tryptophan, likely due to a read error. The J gene is TRBJ2-5, the V gene TRBV5-4; possible D gene TRBD2, 5 bases. The CDR3 contains 15 residues. V lost 4 bases and J lost 5, with 18 bases in between. Germline V lookup: CDR1 SGHNT, CDR2 YYREEE (reference sequence). The CDR3 spells CASSAGGGGKETQYL. The CDR3 DNA is TGTGCCAGCAGCGCCGGTGGAGGCGGAAAGGAGACCCAGTACCTC.

Points on this clonotype: This clone may be a read error of a much larger clone one base away. Without the conserved terminal phenylalanine or tryptophan, this CDR3 likely stems from a read error. The rearrangement uses TRBV12-3 or TRBV12-4 and TRBJ2-7; D is ambiguous. This CDR3 has 13 residues. The ends were cut back, 4 bases at V and 3 bases at J, with 10 bases in the middle. In nucleotides, the CDR3 is TGTGCCAGCAGTTCGCCGATCGACTACGAGCAGTACCTC. This translates into CASSSPIDYEQYL.

The sample holds many counts of this clonotype. The genes are TRBV12-3 or TRBV12-4 and TRBJ2-1, with TRBD2 identical over 12 bases. V lost 3 bases to trimming and J lost 8 bases; unmatched junction nucleotides: 5. The CDR3 contains 15 residues. As DNA, the CDR3 is TGTGCCAGCAGTTTCGGGACTAGCGGGTTGGATGAGCAGTTCTTC. Its translation: CASSFGTSGLDEQFF.